These 29 T cell receptor beta chains share one sample of origin, sequenced in a study of Graves' ophthalmopathy and Graves' hyperthyroidism. RNA transcripts yielded amplified TCR beta CDR3 regions. In the first round, RT-PCR was carried out with HTBI primers, and a multiplex PCR formed the second round. Via MiXCR, TCRdb re-called the multiplex PCR reads, giving one row per CDR3 protein. The table records 40,000 to 45,000 distinct CDR3 sequences, around 50% of them present only once. The sample consisted of peripheral blood. The receptor set was obtained from an adult man with Graves' ophthalmopathy.

There are many counts of this clonotype. The chain couples TRBV6-2 or TRBV6-3 to TRBJ2-1; no clear D. This CDR3 spans 16 amino acids. V was pared by 0 bases and J by 5 bases, with 14 bases between. Germline V gene sequence: CDR1 MNHEY, CDR2 SVGEGT. Here the CDR3 reads CASSYSQLNLHNEQFF. The DNA for the CDR3 is TGTGCCAGCAGTTACTCTCAGCTGAACTTGCACAATGAGCAGTTCTTC.

This clonotype is deemed medium-sized. This chain links TRBV29-1 with TRBJ2-7, with 10 nucleotides matching TRBD2. Trimming removed 6 bases from V and 5 bases from J; junction bases left unmatched: 10. Germline V gives CDR1 SQVTM, CDR2 ANQGSEA. This CDR3 region has 14 residues. As DNA, the CDR3 is TGCAGCGTCGTACTGACTAGCGGGTTGGACGAGCAGTACTTC. Translation: CSVVLTSGLDEQYF.

A remark on this clonotype: The conserved closing phenylalanine or tryptophan is absent in this CDR3, likely reflecting a read error. CDR3 sequence reads: CARGVHYEQYL. CDR3 DNA: TGTGCCAGAGGTGTCCACTACGAGCAGTACCTC. The chain has TRBV7-2 and TRBJ2-7, with D uncertain. The CDR3 contains 11 residues. The germline CDR1 and CDR2 sequences are SGHTA and FQGNSA. V gave up 9 bases and J gave up 3 bases, with 9 bases separating them.

Comments on this clonotype: No DNA is shown, since the ends of the CDR3 on it are uncertain; the CDR3 is the one TCRdb lists. This sequence joins TRBV9 and TRBJ1-6; the DNA was not used to check the table's D call, TRBD1. The CDR3 is made up of 20 amino acids, end residues included. Germline V lookup: CDR1 SGDLS, CDR2 YYNGEE. CDR3 residues: CASSFYICSAFGQGNSPLHF.

This clonotype was recorded many times. V and J are TRBV6-2 or TRBV6-3 and TRBJ1-2; no clear D. Germline CDR1 is MNHEY and CDR2 is SVGEGT. V was trimmed by 6 bases and J by 5 bases, leaving 10 bases between them. The CDR3 runs to 12 residues. CDR3 DNA sequence: TGTGCCAGCAGAAAAACGGTTTATGGCTACACCTTC. This codes for CASRKTVYGYTF.

This clonotype was picked up a small number of times. V is TRBV24-1 and J is TRBJ2-1; 10 nucleotides align to TRBD2. From germline, CDR1 is KGHDR and CDR2 SFDVKD. This CDR3 is built from 17 residues. Unmatched junction bases numbered 13, after V lost 7 bases and J lost 5 bases. In DNA, the CDR3 is TGTGCCACCAGGGATCTAGCGGGAGTATGTTTCGACAATGAGCAGTTCTTC. Translated, it gives CATRDLAGVCFDNEQFF.

The chain recombines TRBV20-1 with TRBJ2-7; D is perhaps TRBD1 or TRBD2 (5 bases each). The ends were cut back, 3 bases at V and 2 bases at J, with 8 bases in the middle. Looked up from germline, CDR1 is DFQATT and CDR2 is SNEGSKA (reference sequence). The CDR3 is 12 amino acids. CDR3 bases: TGCAGTGCTAGTAGGGACGCCTACGAGCAGTACTTC. This encodes CSASRDAYEQYF.

By its share, this clonotype is medium-sized. The rearrangement joins TRBV7-3 to TRBJ2-7, with D unclear. Germline loops: CDR1 SGHTA, CDR2 FQGTGA. Between the trimmed V and J ends, which lost 2 bases and 5 bases, there was a span of 13 bases. The CDR3 contains 14 residues. The chain's CDR3 is CASSLSKGMNEQYV. In DNA form, the CDR3 reads TGTGCCAGCAGCTTATCAAAGGGAATGAACGAGCAGTACGTC.

Many counts were recorded for this clonotype. J is TRBJ2-2 and V is TRBV6-5; TRBD2 matches at 15 bases. Germline CDR1 is MNHEY and CDR2 is SVGAGI. V lost 6 bases to trimming and J lost 6 bases; unmatched junction nucleotides: 8. This CDR3 contains 17 residues. The chain's CDR3 is CASRKVGLAGGPGELFF. In nucleotides, the CDR3 is TGTGCCAGCAGAAAAGTAGGACTAGCGGGAGGGCCCGGGGAGCTGTTTTTT.

A remark on this clonotype: One end of the junction does not line up with germline, which may come from a read error. The gene calls are TRBV7-7 and TRBJ2-3; possibly TRBD1 for D (6 bases). In germline, CDR1 is SSHAT, CDR2 FNYEAQ (reference sequence). CDR3 length: 13 residues. CDR3 sequence: CASSHNRADTQYF. CDR3 DNA sequence: TGTGCTAGCAGCCATAACAGGGCAGATACGCAGTATTTT.

This clonotype is classed as medium-sized. This CDR3 reads CATSDLAAGGYTF. In nucleotides, the CDR3 is TGTGCCACCAGTGATTTAGCGGCAGGCGGCTACACCTTC. This chain links TRBV24-1 with TRBJ1-2, with D hard to call. The CDR3 has 13 residues. CDR1 is KGHDR and CDR2 is SFDVKD in the germline V gene. V was trimmed by 1 base and J by 8 bases, leaving 10 bases between them.

On this clonotype: One end of the junction does not line up with germline, which may come from a read error. This chain connects TRBV10-1 to TRBJ1-1; TRBD1 might be the D (5 bases). CDR3 length: 19 amino acids. Germline CDR1 is WNHNN and CDR2 is SYGVQD (reference sequence). The CDR3 region is CASSFPPGRGVLMNTEAFF. CDR3 bases: TGTGCCAGCAGTTTCCCCCCCGGGCGGGGGGTATTAATGAACACTGAAGCTTTCTTT.

V and J are TRBV7-3 and TRBJ2-5; TRBD2 agrees at 11 bases. Per the germline V gene, CDR1 is SGHTA and CDR2 is FQGTGA. Germline trimming cut 2 bases from V and 5 bases from J; bases unmatched to any gene: 13. The CDR3 runs to 18 residues. Written as DNA, the CDR3 is TGTGCCAGCAGCTTACCTAGCGGGGGGCCCACCCAACGGGAGACCCAGTACTTC. As protein: CASSLPSGGPTQRETQYF.

This clonotype showed up many times. V is TRBV4-1 and J is TRBJ1-3; 9 nucleotides match TRBD1. V lost 3 bases and J lost 1; bases outside the gene matches: 10. The CDR3 covers 18 residues. Germline V gene lookup returns CDR1 MGHRA and CDR2 YSYEKL. CDR3 bases: TGCGCCAGCAGCCACGTTGGGACAGGGCATTTATCTGGAAACACCATATATTTT. It encodes CASSHVGTGHLSGNTIYF.

The chain is built from TRBV7-2 and TRBJ2-3, with 7 bases that match TRBD1. Germline V gene data show CDR1 as SGHTA and CDR2 as FQGNSA. V lost 3 bases to trimming and J lost 8 bases; unmatched junction nucleotides: 11. This CDR3 contains 15 residues. The CDR3: CASSFLDRAPGTQYF. In DNA form, the CDR3 reads TGTGCCAGCAGCTTCCTCGACAGGGCCCCAGGTACGCAGTATTTT.

A word on this clonotype: A junction boundary mismatches the germline segment, possibly from a read error. The V call is TRBV5-4, the J call TRBJ2-2, with D perhaps TRBD1 or TRBD2 (6 bases each). The CDR3 extends over 15 amino acids. Per germline, CDR1 SGHNT and CDR2 YYREEE (reference sequence). CDR3 bases: TGTGCCAGCAGCCAGCGAGGGGGGTCCACCGGGGAGGTGTTTTTT. Its translation is CASSQRGGSTGEVFF.

This clonotype occurred once. This rearrangement joins TRBV7-9 to TRBJ1-1; perhaps TRBD1 as D (5 bases). The CDR3 is 16 residues long. Germline lookup yields CDR1 SEHNR and CDR2 FQNEAQ (reference sequence). V dropped 4 bases and J dropped 0 bases, with 15 bases sitting between them. DNA for the CDR3: TGTGCCAGCAGCTCTAGCCGGGGGGGGATGAACACTGAAGCTTTCTTT. Encoded protein: CASSSSRGGMNTEAFF.

The chain employs TRBV15 and TRBJ2-1, with TRBD2 matching over 9 bases. This CDR3 comprises 18 residues. The trim removed 3 bases at V and 4 bases at J, leaving 13 bases unmatched. CDR1 is LNHNV, CDR2 YYDKDF, per germline (reference sequence). The CDR3 loop is CATSSPGALAGTYNEQFF. DNA of the CDR3: TGTGCCACCAGCAGCCCCGGAGCGCTAGCGGGGACGTACAATGAGCAGTTCTTC.

Many counts were recorded for this clonotype. The chain has TRBV4-3 and TRBJ1-6, with no clear D. The ends were cut back, 0 bases at V and 0 bases at J, with 9 bases in the middle. In germline, CDR1 is LGHNA, CDR2 YSLEER. This CDR3 is built from 17 residues. The CDR3 DNA sequence: TGCGCCAGCAGCCAAGATTTATCCGGCTCCTATAATTCACCCCTCCACTTT. Its translation: CASSQDLSGSYNSPLHF.

The sample holds a few counts of this clonotype. The rearrangement joins TRBV20-1 to TRBJ2-7; D is ambiguous. The closer fit of TRBJ2-5 to the DNA end suggests the J call may be wrong. CDR1 and CDR2 (germline): DFQATT, SNEGSKA (reference sequence). The CDR3 is 14 amino acids. CDR3 nucleotide sequence: TGCAGTGCTAGAGATGCACAGCTCCAAGAGACCCAGTACTTC. Protein product: CSARDAQLQETQYF.

This clonotype was picked up one time. The gene calls are TRBV5-1 and TRBJ2-7; D is perhaps TRBD2 (7 bases). This CDR3 has 14 amino acids. Per the germline V gene, CDR1 is SGHRS and CDR2 is YFSETQ. The V end lost 2 bases, the J end lost 7 bases, and 16 bases lay between the germline ends. The CDR3 DNA is TGCGCCAGCAGCTTAAGTTTCAGCGGGACAGAGCAGTACTTC. Translation: CASSLSFSGTEQYF.

This clonotype was observed many times. The chain employs TRBV6-6 and TRBJ2-1; 15 nucleotides agree with TRBD2. From germline, CDR1 is MNHNY and CDR2 SVGAGI (reference sequence). The CDR3 contains 17 residues. V gave up 9 bases and J gave up 3 bases; unmatched junction bases: 9. CDR3 nucleotide sequence: TGTGCCAGTGGGGGGACTAGCGGGGGGTCAAACTACAATGAGCAGTTCTTC. Residues: CASGGTSGGSNYNEQFF.

This clonotype was observed many times. CDR3 sequence: CASSQDYAQSGEQYF. For the CDR3, the DNA is TGTGCCAGCAGCCAGGACTACGCCCAATCGGGCGAGCAGTACTTC. The gene calls are TRBV5-8 and TRBJ2-7, with D possibly TRBD2 on 6 matching bases. Germline V gene lookup returns CDR1 SGHTS and CDR2 YDEGEE. The CDR3 consists of 15 residues. The V end was cut by 4 bases, the J end by 6 bases, with 20 bases between.

This clonotype was observed a handful of times. The CDR3 sequence is CASRYHSRGIGTDTQYF. The CDR3 DNA reads TGTGCCAGCAGATACCATTCGCGGGGGATTGGCACAGATACGCAGTATTTT. The chain combines TRBV6-2 or TRBV6-3 with TRBJ2-3; 7 bases fit TRBD2. V lost 6 bases, J lost 1 base, and 13 bases stayed unmatched. The CDR3 totals 17 residues. Germline V gene lookup returns CDR1 MNHEY and CDR2 SVGEGT.

The chain uses TRBV20-1 and TRBJ1-1; possibly TRBD1 for D (5 bases). Trimming cost V 5 bases and J 5 bases, with 18 bases left between them. From germline, CDR1 is DFQATT and CDR2 SNEGSKA (reference sequence). The CDR3 spans 14 residues. The CDR3 DNA sequence: TGCAGTGCTCCATCTGACGGGTCAGGGACTGAAGCTTTCTTT. Translation gives CSAPSDGSGTEAFF.

This clonotype appeared many times. V and J are TRBV7-9 and TRBJ2-1; the D gene is possibly TRBD2 (6 bases). Germline V gene data show CDR1 as SEHNR and CDR2 as FQNEAQ (reference sequence). This CDR3 is built from 19 residues. Trimming removed 2 bases from V and 1 base from J, with 21 bases in between. CDR3 sequence (DNA): TGTGCCAGCAGCTTATCAAACCGTCTGCTCCGGGAGTCCTACAATGAGCAGTTCTTC. It encodes CASSLSNRLLRESYNEQFF.

The chain uses TRBV4-1 and TRBJ2-1; tentatively, D is TRBD1 (6 bases). The CDR3 is made up of 16 amino acids. In germline, CDR1 is MGHRA, CDR2 YSYEKL. The ends were cut back, 0 bases at V and 5 bases at J, with 14 bases in the middle. CDR3 nucleotides: TGCGCCAGCAGCCAAGATCGCATGGGGGCTAACAATGAGCAGTTCTTC. Its translation is CASSQDRMGANNEQFF.

This clonotype was seen repeatedly, ten times or more. The chain is built from TRBV11-2 and TRBJ2-1, with TRBD1 matching 8 bases. This CDR3 contains 15 residues. The V gene end was trimmed by 7 bases and the J gene end by 9 bases; junction bases not matched to a gene: 14. The V gene's germline CDR1 is SGHAT and CDR2 FQNNGV. Here the CDR3 DNA reads TGTGCCAGCACAAACAGGACAGGGCAGAACAGTGAGCAGTTCTTC. It codes for CASTNRTGQNSEQFF.

This clonotype was counted at least ten times. The chain uses TRBV20-1 and TRBJ2-3, with 14 positions matching TRBD2. The CDR3 runs to 15 residues. The germline V gene has CDR1 DFQATT and CDR2 SNEGSKA (reference sequence). The DNA for the CDR3 is TGCCGCGGACTAGCGGGAGGTAGGGGCACAGATACGCAGTATTTT. Protein product: CRGLAGGRGTDTQYF.